Listed here are 24 T cell receptor beta chains from one sample, sequenced in a study of Graves' ophthalmopathy and Graves' hyperthyroidism (dated by TCRdb to 2016 to 2019). Sequencing took place on an Illumina HiSeq 2000. For repertoire sequencing, TCR beta CDR3 regions were amplified from RNA transcripts. A first-round RT-PCR used HTBI primers with the Qiagen OneStep RT-PCR kit, followed by a second-round multiplex PCR, size selection and purification. Using fastp at Q25 and MiXCR, TCRdb reprocessed the public reads and kept productive beta chains. Identical CDR3 proteins give one entry, which carries the most common genes and DNA. The sample table lists hundreds of thousands of distinct CDR3 sequences, about 20% of them with a count of one. Approximately 7% of the sample rests with the top ten. The sample taken for sequencing was peripheral blood. These TCRs come from a woman aged 18-30 years with stable Graves' hyperthyroidism. Some clones in this sample may be carry-over from other donors' samples. Donor details come from another sample of the same person, matched by shared clones.

This clonotype was recorded at least ten times. The V gene is TRBV28, the J gene TRBJ2-7; 7 bases match TRBD1. The V segment lost 5 bases and the J segment 3 bases; nucleotides outside the gene matches: 7. Germline V gene lookup returns CDR1 MDHEN and CDR2 SYDVKM. The CDR3 runs to 14 residues. The CDR3 region has the DNA TGTGCCAGCAGTCGCGACGACAGGGACTACGAGCAGTACTTC. Translating it yields CASSRDDRDYEQYF.

This clonotype was recorded many times. J is TRBJ2-2 and V is TRBV27; D is unresolved. Germline V gene sequence: CDR1 MNHEY, CDR2 SMNVEV (reference sequence). The CDR3 covers 13 residues. Between the trimmed V and J ends, which lost 4 bases and 5 bases, there was a span of 8 bases. CDR3: CASSYWATGELFF. DNA for the CDR3: TGTGCCAGCAGTTATTGGGCGACCGGGGAGCTGTTTTTT.

J is TRBJ1-1 and V is TRBV5-1; 7 bases are shared with TRBD1. V dropped 4 bases and J dropped 5; count of bases not matched to a gene: 8. The CDR3 is 14 amino acids. Germline assignment: CDR1 SGHRS and CDR2 YFSETQ. DNA for the CDR3: TGCGCCAGCAGCACCCAGACAGGGAGAACTGAAGCTTTCTTT. Encoded protein: CASSTQTGRTEAFF.

This clonotype showed up just a few times. The chain has TRBV7-2 and TRBJ1-1; 9 nucleotides line up with TRBD1. Germline V gives CDR1 SGHTA, CDR2 FQGNSA. The trim removed 6 bases at V and 5 bases at J, leaving 7 bases unmatched. The CDR3 extends over 14 amino acids. This CDR3 is CASSSGQGRTEAFF. DNA for the CDR3: TGTGCCAGCAGTTCGGGACAGGGTCGGACTGAAGCTTTCTTT.

This clonotype was observed many times. The chain uses TRBV6-2 or TRBV6-3 and TRBJ1-3, with 10 bases identical to TRBD1. Germline trimming cut 7 bases from V and 1 base from J; bases unmatched to any gene: 16. From germline, CDR1 is MNHEY and CDR2 SVGEGT. This CDR3 region has 19 residues. Written as DNA, the CDR3 is TGTGCCAGCACCCCGGGACAGGGGTCTTTGTTCGGATCTGGAAACACCATATATTTT. Translating gives CASTPGQGSLFGSGNTIYF.

The chain carries TRBV6-5 and TRBJ1-5; 7 bases line up with TRBD1. The V and J ends lost 7 bases and 1 base, in that order; junction bases with no gene match: 7. CDR1 MNHEY and CDR2 SVGAGI come from the germline V gene. The CDR3 length is 15 residues. The CDR3 DNA follows: TGTGCCAGCAATTCAGGGGGGGGGAGCAATCAGCCCCAGCATTTT. Protein product: CASNSGGGSNQPQHF.

This clonotype was found many times. The gene calls are TRBV12-3 or TRBV12-4 and TRBJ2-7, with D perhaps matching TRBD2 (7 bases). V dropped 5 bases and J dropped 9 bases, with 26 bases sitting between them. CDR3 length: 16 residues. This chain's CDR3 is CASSRPARTGREVQYF. CDR3 nucleotides: TGTGCCAGCAGTCGCCCAGCCCGTACAGGGAGGGAGGTGCAGTACTTC.

Only a few counts were recorded for this clonotype. This chain joins TRBV30 and TRBJ1-5; the D is unclear. The CDR3 is 13 amino acids. Germline CDR1 and CDR2: GTSNPN and SVGIG (reference sequence). Trimming cost V 2 bases and J 3 bases, with 8 bases left between them. The CDR3 coding sequence is TGTGCCTGGAGTACGAGTGACAATCAGCCCCAGCATTTT. Translated, it gives CAWSTSDNQPQHF.

This clonotype has just a few counts. CDR3 sequence (DNA): TGTGCCAGCAGCGTAGGGGAGGTAGTTTCCGAAAACATTCAGTACTTC. Protein product: CASSVGEVVSENIQYF. This rearrangement joins TRBV7-9 to TRBJ2-4, with D perhaps matching TRBD2 (6 bases). The CDR3 runs to 16 residues. CDR1 is SEHNR, CDR2 FQNEAQ, per germline (reference sequence). Deletions cut 5 bases from V and 5 bases from J, with 19 bases between.

This clonotype occurred many times. The chain combines TRBV2 with TRBJ1-2; D remains ambiguous. V shed 2 bases and J shed 5 bases, with 9 bases lying between them. This CDR3 comprises 13 residues. Germline V gene lookup returns CDR1 SNHLY and CDR2 FYNNEI. Here the CDR3 DNA reads TGTGCCAGCAGTGAACTTTCAGAGTATGGCTACACCTTC. The encoded protein is CASSELSEYGYTF.

This clonotype was observed a few times. The rearrangement joins TRBV6-5 to TRBJ2-7, with D perhaps TRBD2 (6 bases). This CDR3 has 15 amino acids. V lost 4 bases to trimming and J lost 0 bases, with 13 bases between them. Germline assignment: CDR1 MNHEY and CDR2 SVGAGI. The CDR3 bases are TGTGCCAGCAGTTCCGTGGCGGGGCTCTCCTACGAGCAGTACTTC. Translating gives CASSSVAGLSYEQYF.

Concerning this clonotype: A much larger clone lies a single base off, so this may be a read error. The V call is TRBV30, the J call TRBJ1-1, with D hard to call. CDR3 size: 11 residues. CDR1 is GTSNPN and CDR2 is SVGIG in the germline V gene (reference sequence). The CDR3 DNA reads as TGTGCCTGGAGTAGTGGGTCAGAAGCTTGCTTT. Protein product: CAWSSGSEACF.

This clonotype was detected ten times or more. J is TRBJ2-4 and V is TRBV12-5, with 8 bases lining up with TRBD1. The trim removed 6 bases at V and 1 base at J, leaving 5 bases unmatched. CDR3 length equals 15 residues. Per germline, CDR1 LGHNT and CDR2 FRNRAP. CDR3 DNA: TGTGCTAGTGGAAAGACAGGGGAGGCCAAAAACATTCAGTACTTC. It is translated as CASGKTGEAKNIQYF.

There are many counts of this clonotype. This sequence joins TRBV30 and TRBJ1-1, with D possibly TRBD1 on 5 matching bases. CDR1 and CDR2 (germline): GTSNPN, SVGIG (reference sequence). CDR3 length: 14 residues. Trimming pared 4 bases from V and 5 bases from J, leaving 17 bases between. The CDR3: CAWKAGLGSTEAFF. CDR3 DNA sequence: TGTGCCTGGAAGGCAGGGTTGGGCTCGACTGAAGCTTTCTTT.

V usage is TRBV29-1 and J usage is TRBJ1-1; 9 nucleotides match TRBD1. The CDR3 contains 15 residues. V lost 8 bases, J lost 5 bases, and 15 bases stayed unmatched. Germline V CDR1 and CDR2: SQVTM, ANQGSEA. The CDR3 region is CSTISPGQGHTEAFF. Written as DNA, the CDR3 is TGCAGCACGATCTCCCCCGGACAGGGGCATACTGAAGCTTTCTTT.

At least ten counts were recorded for this clonotype. The chain links TRBV28 to TRBJ2-7; TRBD2 aligns across 9 bases. The germline CDR1 and CDR2 sequences are MDHEN and SYDVKM. This CDR3 contains 14 residues. Germline trimming cut 5 bases from V and 0 bases from J; bases unmatched to any gene: 2. The CDR3 sequence: CASSTSGLSYEQYF. In nucleotides, the CDR3 is TGTGCCAGCAGTACTAGCGGGCTCTCCTACGAGCAGTACTTC.

A few counts support this clonotype. Just one base apart from a much larger clone, this may be a read error. The chain combines TRBV7-2 with TRBJ2-5; either TRBD1 or TRBD2 may fit D (5 bases each). The germline CDR1 and CDR2 sequences are SGHTA and FQGNSA. This CDR3 has 13 amino acids. The chain's CDR3 is CASSLEGAGTQHF. The CDR3 DNA is TGTGCCAGCAGCTTAGAAGGGGCTGGGACCCAGCACTTC.

Note on this clonotype: In this CDR3 the conserved last residue, phenylalanine or tryptophan, is missing, so a read error is likely. It is unclear where the CDR3 begins or ends on the DNA, so no DNA is shown, and the CDR3 is as TCRdb lists it. The rearrangement uses TRBV6-1 and TRBJ1-2. Germline lookup yields CDR1 MNHNS and CDR2 SASEGT. The CDR3 spans 12 amino acids, including both terminal residues. The CDR3 reads CASRDRPYGYSY.

This clonotype has ten or more counts. The chain combines TRBV6-1 with TRBJ2-7, with D tentatively TRBD2 (7 bases). Trimming took off 8 bases at V and 2 bases at J, with 22 bases between the two ends. Germline loops: CDR1 MNHNS, CDR2 SASEGT. CDR3 length: 16 amino acids. CDR3 loop: CASQRGSSGPPYEQYF. In DNA, the CDR3 is TGTGCCAGCCAGAGGGGGTCTAGCGGACCTCCCTACGAGCAGTACTTC.

This clonotype was detected ten times or more. The rearrangement links TRBV29-1 to TRBJ2-2, with no clear D. This CDR3 contains 12 residues. Per the germline V gene, CDR1 is SQVTM and CDR2 is ANQGSEA. Trimming took 4 bases from V and 3 from J, leaving 6 bases between them. The CDR3 nucleotides are TGCAGCGTTGGTAGGGACACCGGGGAGCTGTTTTTT. This sequence encodes CSVGRDTGELFF.

This clonotype showed up many times. The V gene is TRBV19, the J gene TRBJ1-1, with a tentative D call TRBD1 (6 bases). This CDR3 is 20 amino acids long. Germline values: CDR1 LNHDA, CDR2 SQIVND (reference sequence). V lost 5 bases and J 2 bases, leaving 30 bases between the germline ends. CDR3 amino acids: CASSFQTGLTLRSTNTEAFF. The CDR3, as DNA: TGTGCCAGTAGTTTCCAGACAGGACTTACCCTTCGATCCACAAACACTGAAGCTTTCTTT.

The chain links TRBV24-1 to TRBJ2-1; D is perhaps TRBD1 (6 bases). Germline loops: CDR1 KGHDR, CDR2 SFDVKD. V lost 6 bases and J 5 bases, leaving 10 bases between the germline ends. The CDR3 totals 13 residues. The CDR3 coding sequence is TGTGCCACCAGTCAGGGGCTGGACAATGAGCAGTTCTTC. It specifies CATSQGLDNEQFF.

This clonotype appeared many times. J is TRBJ2-7 and V is TRBV20-1; weak D call: TRBD1 (7 bases). This CDR3 is built from 14 residues. Germline assignment: CDR1 DFQATT and CDR2 SNEGSKA (reference sequence). V was trimmed by 2 bases and J by 3 bases, leaving 14 bases between them. The CDR3 is CSARPGGGRYEQYF. CDR3 nucleotide sequence: TGCAGTGCTAGACCCGGAGGGGGCCGCTACGAGCAGTACTTC.

This clonotype came up many times. This chain joins TRBV29-1 and TRBJ2-7; 7 bases line up with TRBD1. This CDR3 has 15 amino acids. V lost 1 base to trimming and J lost 8 bases; unmatched junction nucleotides: 14. Germline assignment: CDR1 SQVTM and CDR2 ANQGSEA. The CDR3 bases are TGCAGCGTTGAAGGTAGGGGGCTTCTCGGGCTACAGCAGTACTTC. Protein: CSVEGRGLLGLQQYF.